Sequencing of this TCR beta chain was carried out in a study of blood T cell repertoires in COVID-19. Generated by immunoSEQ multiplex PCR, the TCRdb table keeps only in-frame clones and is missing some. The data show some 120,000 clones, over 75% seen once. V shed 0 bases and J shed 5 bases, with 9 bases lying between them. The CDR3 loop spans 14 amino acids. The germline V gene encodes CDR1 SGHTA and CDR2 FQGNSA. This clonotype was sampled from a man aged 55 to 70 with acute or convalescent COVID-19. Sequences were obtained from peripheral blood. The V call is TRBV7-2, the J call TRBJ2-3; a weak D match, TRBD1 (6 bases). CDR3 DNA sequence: TGTGCCAGCAGCTTAGCTCAGGGGATAGATACGCAGTATTTT. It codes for CASSLAQGIDTQYF.